This T cell receptor (beta chain) was retrieved from a study of CD4+ T cells in melanoma. Whole-study results and caveats: CD8+ T cell, macrophage and B cell function reportedly correlated with neoantigen-specific CD4+ T cells. Reportedly, melanoma neoantigen-specific CD4+ T cells showed varied differentiation states.

Data came from immunoSEQ multiplex PCR; TCRdb stores just in-frame clones and leaves some out. The sample shows some 47,000 clones, approximately 89% of them seen only once. A remark on this clone: What it binds is not known.

Specimen: peripheral blood. The sequence was collected from a human donor with melanoma.

The CDR3 here is CASSPTTLGYNEQFF. The CDR3 nucleotides are TGTGCCAGCAGCCCCACCACATTGGGGTACAATGAGCAGTTCTTC. The chain links TRBV7-6 to TRBJ2-1, with D unresolved. The V gene's germline CDR1 is SGHVS and CDR2 FNYEAQ. The CDR3 covers 15 residues. Trimming left V 5 bases short and J 4 bases short, with 15 bases between.